Sequencing of this T cell receptor beta chain was carried out in a study of shared clonotypes between healthy human individuals. Donors, without exception, were Caucasian adults residing in Nashville, Tennessee. Some clones are missing from TCRdb's copy, which holds only in-frame ones; the method was immunoSEQ multiplex PCR. The repertoire has about 450,000 clones, 70% to 80% of them found once; the top ten carry about 13%. This CDR3 has 15 amino acids. Germline V CDR1 and CDR2: SNHLY, FYNNEI. Trimming removed 1 base from V and 2 bases from J; junction bases left unmatched: 4. The genes are TRBV2 and TRBJ2-7, with TRBD1 matching 8 bases. This TCR was sampled from a woman aged 40 to 50 in good health. Some clones in this sample may be carry-over from other donors' samples. Sequencing input: PBMCs. CDR3 in DNA: TGTGCCAGCAGTGAAGGTCAGGGGGCTACCTACGAGCAGTACTTC. This translates into CASSEGQGATYEQYF.